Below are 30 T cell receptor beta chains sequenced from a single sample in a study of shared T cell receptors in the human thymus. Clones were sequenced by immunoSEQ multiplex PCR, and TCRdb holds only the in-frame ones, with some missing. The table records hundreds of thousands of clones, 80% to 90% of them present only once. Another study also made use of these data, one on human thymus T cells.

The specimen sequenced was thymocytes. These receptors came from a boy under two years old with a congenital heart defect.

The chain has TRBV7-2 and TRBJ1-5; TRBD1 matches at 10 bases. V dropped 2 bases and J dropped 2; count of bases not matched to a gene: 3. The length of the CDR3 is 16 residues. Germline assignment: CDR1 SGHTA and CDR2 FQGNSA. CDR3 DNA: TGTGCCAGCAGCTTAACCGGGACAGGGGGCAATCAGCCCCAGCATTTT. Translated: CASSLTGTGGNQPQHF. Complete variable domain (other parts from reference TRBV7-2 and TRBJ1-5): GAGVSQSPSNKVTEKGKDVELRCDPISGHTALYWYRQSLGQGLEFLIYFQGNSAPDKSGLPSDRFSAERTGGSVSTLTIQRTQQEDSAVYLCASSLTGTGGNQPQHFGDGTRLSIL.

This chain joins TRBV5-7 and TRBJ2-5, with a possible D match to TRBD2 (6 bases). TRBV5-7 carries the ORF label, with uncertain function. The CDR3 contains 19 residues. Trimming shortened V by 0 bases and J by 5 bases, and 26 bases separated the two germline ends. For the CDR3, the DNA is TGTGCCAGCAGCTTGGTGCCCCCAGGGAGGCCCGGGGGTACGGAGACCCAGTACTTC. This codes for CASSLVPPGRPGGTETQYF.

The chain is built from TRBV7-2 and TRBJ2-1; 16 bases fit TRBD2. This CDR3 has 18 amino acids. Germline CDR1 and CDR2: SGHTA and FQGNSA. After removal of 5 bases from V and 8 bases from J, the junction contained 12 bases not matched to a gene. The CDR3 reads CASSQGGLAGGRGYEQFF. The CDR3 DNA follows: TGTGCCAGCAGCCAGGGGGGACTAGCGGGAGGGCGTGGATATGAGCAGTTCTTC.

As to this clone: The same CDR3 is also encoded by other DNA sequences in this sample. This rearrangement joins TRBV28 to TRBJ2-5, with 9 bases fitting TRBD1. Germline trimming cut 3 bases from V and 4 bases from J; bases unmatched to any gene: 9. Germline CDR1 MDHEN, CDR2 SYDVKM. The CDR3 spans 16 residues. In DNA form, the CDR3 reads TGTGCCAGCAGTTTTAGGGACAGGGTAGGAACAGAGACCCAGTACTTC. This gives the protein CASSFRDRVGTETQYF.

Here the CDR3 DNA reads TGTGCCAGCAGCTTTGAAAGCGGGTCCACCGGGGAGCTGTTTTTT. The encoded protein is CASSFESGSTGELFF. The chain couples TRBV11-3 to TRBJ2-2; tentatively, D is TRBD2 (6 bases). Germline values: CDR1 SGHNT, CDR2 YENEEA. V lost 3 bases and J lost 4, with 12 bases in between. The CDR3 has 15 amino acids.

CDR3 amino acids: CASSYRGGVYEQYF. The CDR3 DNA reads TGTGCCAGCAGTTACCGCGGGGGGGTCTACGAGCAGTACTTC. The chain joins TRBV6-5 to TRBJ2-7; TRBD2 agrees at 9 bases. V shed 2 bases, J shed 3 bases, and the junction held 2 bases outside the gene matches. The CDR3 length is 14 residues. Germline V lookup: CDR1 MNHEY, CDR2 SVGAGI.

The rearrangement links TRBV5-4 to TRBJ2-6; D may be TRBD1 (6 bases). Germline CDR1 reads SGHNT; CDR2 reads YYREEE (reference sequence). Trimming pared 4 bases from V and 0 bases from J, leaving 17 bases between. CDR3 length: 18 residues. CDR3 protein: CASSGSGHRISGANVLTF. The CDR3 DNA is TGTGCCAGCAGCGGATCGGGACACCGAATCTCTGGGGCCAACGTCCTGACTTTC.

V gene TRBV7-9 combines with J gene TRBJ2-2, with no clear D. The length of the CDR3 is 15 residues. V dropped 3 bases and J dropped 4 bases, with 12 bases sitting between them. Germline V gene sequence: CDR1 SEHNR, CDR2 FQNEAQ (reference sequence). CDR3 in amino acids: CASSFPSEVTGELFF. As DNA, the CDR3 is TGTGCCAGCAGCTTTCCGTCAGAAGTCACCGGGGAGCTGTTTTTT. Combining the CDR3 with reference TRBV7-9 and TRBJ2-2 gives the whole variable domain DTGVSQNPRHKITKRGQNVTFRCDPISEHNRLYWYRQTLGQGPEFLTYFQNEAQLEKSRLLSDRFSAERPKGSFSTLEIQRTEQGDSAMYLCASSFPSEVTGELFFGEGSRLTVL.

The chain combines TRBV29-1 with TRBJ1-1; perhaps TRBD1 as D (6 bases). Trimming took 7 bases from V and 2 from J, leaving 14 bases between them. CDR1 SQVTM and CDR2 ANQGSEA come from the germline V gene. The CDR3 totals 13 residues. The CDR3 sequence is CSDLKGGNTEAFF. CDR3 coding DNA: TGCAGCGACCTCAAAGGGGGTAACACTGAAGCTTTCTTT. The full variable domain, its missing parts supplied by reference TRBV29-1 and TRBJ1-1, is SAVISQKPSRDICQRGTSLTIQCQVDSQVTMMFWYRQQPGQSLTLIATANQGSEATYESGFVIDKFPISRPNLTFSTLTVSNMSPEDSSIYLCSDLKGGNTEAFFGQGTRLTVV.

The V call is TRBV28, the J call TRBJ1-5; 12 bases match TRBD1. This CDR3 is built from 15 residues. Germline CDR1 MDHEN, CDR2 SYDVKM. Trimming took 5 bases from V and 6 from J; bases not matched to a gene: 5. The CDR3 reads CASSLRGQGAQPQHF. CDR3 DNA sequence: TGTGCCAGCAGTCTAAGGGGACAGGGGGCTCAGCCCCAGCATTTT.

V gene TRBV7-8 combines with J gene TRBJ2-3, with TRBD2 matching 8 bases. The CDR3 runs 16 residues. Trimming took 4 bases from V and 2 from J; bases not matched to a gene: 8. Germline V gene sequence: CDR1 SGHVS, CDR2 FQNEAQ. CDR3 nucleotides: TGTGCCAGCAGCTCACGGGGCGGGGGGCACACAGATACGCAGTATTTT. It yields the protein CASSSRGGGHTDTQYF.

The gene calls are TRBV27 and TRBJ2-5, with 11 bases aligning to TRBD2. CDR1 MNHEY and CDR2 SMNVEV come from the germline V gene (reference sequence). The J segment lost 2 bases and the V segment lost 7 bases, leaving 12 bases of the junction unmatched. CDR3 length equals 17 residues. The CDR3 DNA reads TGTGCCAGCACCCCAAGAGCCGGACTAGCGGGTCAAGAGACCCAGTACTTC. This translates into CASTPRAGLAGQETQYF.

This CDR3 reads CASSPPRGGLMGTEAFF. The CDR3 DNA reads as TGTGCCAGCAGCCCCCCTAGGGGTGGATTGATGGGCACTGAAGCTTTCTTT. V gene TRBV16 combines with J gene TRBJ1-1; D might be TRBD1 (5 bases). From germline, CDR1 is KGHSY and CDR2 FQNENV. V lost 4 bases to trimming and J lost 4 bases, with 22 bases between them. This CDR3 is 17 amino acids long.

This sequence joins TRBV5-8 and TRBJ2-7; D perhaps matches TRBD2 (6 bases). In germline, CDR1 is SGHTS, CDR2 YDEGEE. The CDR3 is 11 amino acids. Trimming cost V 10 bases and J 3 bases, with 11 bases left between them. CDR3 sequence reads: CAGGSLYEQYF. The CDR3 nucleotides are TGTGCCGGGGGGAGTCTCTACGAGCAGTACTTC.

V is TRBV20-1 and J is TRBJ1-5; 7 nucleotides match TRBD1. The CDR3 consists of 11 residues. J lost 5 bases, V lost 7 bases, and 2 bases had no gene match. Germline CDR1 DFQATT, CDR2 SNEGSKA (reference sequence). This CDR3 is CSVGQDQPQHF. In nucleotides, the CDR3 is TGCAGTGTAGGACAGGATCAGCCCCAGCATTTT.

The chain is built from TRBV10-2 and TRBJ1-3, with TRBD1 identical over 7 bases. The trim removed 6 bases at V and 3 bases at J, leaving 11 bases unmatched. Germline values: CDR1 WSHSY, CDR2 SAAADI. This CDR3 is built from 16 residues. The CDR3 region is CASRRGETGFGNTIYF. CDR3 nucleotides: TGCGCCAGCAGAAGGGGAGAGACAGGGTTTGGAAACACCATATATTTT.

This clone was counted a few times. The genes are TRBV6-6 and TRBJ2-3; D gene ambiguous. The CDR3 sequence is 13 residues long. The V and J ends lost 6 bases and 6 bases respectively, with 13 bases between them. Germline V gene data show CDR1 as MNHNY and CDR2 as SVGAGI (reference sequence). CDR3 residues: CASRLAPHDTQYF. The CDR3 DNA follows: TGTGCCAGCAGGTTAGCCCCGCACGATACGCAGTATTTT.

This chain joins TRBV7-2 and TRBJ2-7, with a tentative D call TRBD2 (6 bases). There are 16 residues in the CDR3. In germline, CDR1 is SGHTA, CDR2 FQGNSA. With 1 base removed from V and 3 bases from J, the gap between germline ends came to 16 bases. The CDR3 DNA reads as TGTGCCAGCAGCTTAGTCGCGGAGGGAATTAACTACGAGCAGTACTTC. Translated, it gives CASSLVAEGINYEQYF.

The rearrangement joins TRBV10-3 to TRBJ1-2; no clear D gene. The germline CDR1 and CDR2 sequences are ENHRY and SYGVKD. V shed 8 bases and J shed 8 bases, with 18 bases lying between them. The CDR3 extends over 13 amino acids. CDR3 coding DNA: TGTGCCATCGAGTTGGCATTAGGGAGCGGCTACACCTTC. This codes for CAIELALGSGYTF.

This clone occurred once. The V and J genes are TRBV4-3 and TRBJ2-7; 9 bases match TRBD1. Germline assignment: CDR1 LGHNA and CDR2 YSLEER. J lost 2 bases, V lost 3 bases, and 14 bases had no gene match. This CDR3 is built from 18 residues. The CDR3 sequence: CASSQILWTGEIPYEQYF. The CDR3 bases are TGCGCCAGCAGCCAGATCCTCTGGACAGGGGAAATTCCCTACGAGCAGTACTTC.

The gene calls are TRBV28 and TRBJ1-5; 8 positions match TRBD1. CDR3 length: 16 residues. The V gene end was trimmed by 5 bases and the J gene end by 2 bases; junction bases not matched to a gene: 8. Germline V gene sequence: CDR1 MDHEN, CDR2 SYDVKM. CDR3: CASSPGQGQGNQPQHF. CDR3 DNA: TGTGCCAGCAGTCCCGGACAGGGACAGGGCAATCAGCCCCAGCATTTT.

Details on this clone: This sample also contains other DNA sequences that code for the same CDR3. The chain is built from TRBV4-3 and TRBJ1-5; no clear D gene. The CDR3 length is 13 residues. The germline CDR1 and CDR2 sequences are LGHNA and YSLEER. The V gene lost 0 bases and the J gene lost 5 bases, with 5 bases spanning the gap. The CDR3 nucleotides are TGCGCCAGCAGCCAAGACGGGGATCAGCCCCAGCATTTT. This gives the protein CASSQDGDQPQHF.

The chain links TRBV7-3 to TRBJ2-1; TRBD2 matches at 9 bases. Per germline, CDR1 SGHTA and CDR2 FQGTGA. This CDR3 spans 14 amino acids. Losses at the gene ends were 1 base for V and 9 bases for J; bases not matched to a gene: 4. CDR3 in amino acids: CASSLRRGGSEQFF. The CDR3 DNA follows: TGTGCCAGCAGCTTAAGGCGGGGGGGCTCTGAGCAGTTCTTC. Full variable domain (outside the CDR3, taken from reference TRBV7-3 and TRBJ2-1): GAGVSQTPSNKVTEKGKYVELRCDPISGHTALYWYRQSLGQGPEFLIYFQGTGAADDSGLPNDRFFAVRPEGSVSTLKIQRTERGDSAVYLCASSLRRGGSEQFFGPGTRLTVL.

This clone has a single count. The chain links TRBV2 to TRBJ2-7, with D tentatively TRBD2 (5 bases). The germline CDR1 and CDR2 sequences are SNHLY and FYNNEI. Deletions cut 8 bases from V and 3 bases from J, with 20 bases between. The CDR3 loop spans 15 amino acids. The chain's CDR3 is CASVPRRGPDYEQYF. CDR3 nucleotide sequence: TGTGCCAGCGTACCCCGACGCGGGCCAGACTACGAGCAGTACTTC.

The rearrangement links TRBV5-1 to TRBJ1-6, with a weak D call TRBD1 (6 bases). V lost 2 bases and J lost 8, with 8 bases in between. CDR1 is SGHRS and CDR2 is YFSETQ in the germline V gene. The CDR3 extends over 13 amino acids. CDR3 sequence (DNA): TGCGCCAGCAGCTTCCGGACAGATTCACCCCTCCACTTT. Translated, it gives CASSFRTDSPLHF.

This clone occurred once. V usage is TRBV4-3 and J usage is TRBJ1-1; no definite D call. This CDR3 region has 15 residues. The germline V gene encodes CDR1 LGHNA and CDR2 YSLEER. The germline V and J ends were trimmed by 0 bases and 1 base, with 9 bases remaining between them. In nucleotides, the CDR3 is TGCGCCAGCAGCCAAGACGGACTCCCGAACACTGAAGCTTTCTTT. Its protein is CASSQDGLPNTEAFF.

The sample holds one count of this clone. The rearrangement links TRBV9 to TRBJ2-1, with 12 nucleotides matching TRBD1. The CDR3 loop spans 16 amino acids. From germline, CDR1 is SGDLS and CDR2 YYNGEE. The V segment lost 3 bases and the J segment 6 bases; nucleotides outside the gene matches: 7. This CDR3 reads CASSGVRDRGRNEQFF. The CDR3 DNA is TGTGCCAGCAGCGGCGTCCGGGACAGGGGGCGCAATGAGCAGTTCTTC.

CDR3 nucleotide sequence: TGTGCCAGCAGCTTAGAGACACACGGCTACACCTTC. Translating gives CASSLETHGYTF. The J gene is TRBJ1-2, the V gene TRBV5-4; D is uncertain. The V and J ends lost 2 bases and 8 bases respectively, with 10 bases between them. Germline V lookup: CDR1 SGHNT, CDR2 YYREEE (reference sequence). This CDR3 has 12 residues. The full variable domain, completed using reference TRBV5-4 and TRBJ1-2, is ETGVTQSPTHLIKTRGQQVTLRCSSQSGHNTVSWYQQALGQGPQFIFQYYREEENGRGNFPPRFSGLQFPNYSSELNVNALELDDSALYLCASSLETHGYTFGSGTRLTVV.

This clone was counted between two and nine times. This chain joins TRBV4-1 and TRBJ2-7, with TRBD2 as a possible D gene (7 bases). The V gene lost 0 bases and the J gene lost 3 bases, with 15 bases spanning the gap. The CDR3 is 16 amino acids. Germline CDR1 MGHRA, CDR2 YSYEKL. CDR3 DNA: TGCGCCAGCAGCCAAGAGGGGGGGCGCATTGTCTACGAGCAGTACTTC. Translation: CASSQEGGRIVYEQYF.

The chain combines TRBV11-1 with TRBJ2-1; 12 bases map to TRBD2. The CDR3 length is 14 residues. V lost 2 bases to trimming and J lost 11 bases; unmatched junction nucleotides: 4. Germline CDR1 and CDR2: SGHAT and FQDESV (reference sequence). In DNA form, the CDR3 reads TGTGCCAGCAGCTTATGGCTAGCGGGGGGGCAGCAGTTCTTC. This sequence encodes CASSLWLAGGQQFF.